A single sample gave rise to the 4 T cell receptor beta chains below, sequenced in a study of read filtering for tumor transcriptome and immune sequencing. The library was built from around 380 ng RNA with molecular barcoded adaptors for alpha/delta and beta/gamma chains. TCRdb re-called the reads through MiXCR, storing one row per CDR3 protein. The sample has 35,000 to 50,000 distinct CDR3 sequences, about 20% seen once; the top ten hold 30% to 45%. Sequencing was carried out using a population of CD138-negative cells sorted from bone marrow. The receptors shown here come from a donor aged 40 or over with multiple myeloma.

Concerning this clonotype itself: Given a much more abundant clone one base away, this may be a read error. The rearrangement uses TRBV2 and TRBJ2-7, with D unresolved. This CDR3 has 11 residues. Trimming cost V 5 bases and J 7 bases, with 9 bases left between them. Germline V gene lookup returns CDR1 SNHLY and CDR2 FYNNEI. CDR3 bases: TGTGCCAGCAGTCCTGGCTTAGAGCAGTACTTC. This translates into CASSPGLEQYF.

On this clonotype: A much larger clone lies one base from this, so it may be a read error. The chain joins TRBV20-1 to TRBJ2-5; D is unresolved. There are 17 residues in the CDR3. Trimming stripped 0 bases from V and 1 base from J, with 18 bases between. The germline CDR1 and CDR2 sequences are DFQATT and SNEGSKA (reference sequence). The CDR3 DNA is TGCAGTGCTAGAGATTCCACCCTGGGGTCAGGCCAAGAGACCCAGTACTTC. This gives the protein CSARDSTLGSGQETQYF.

At least ten counts were recorded for this clonotype. The rearrangement links TRBV6-6 to TRBJ2-1; weak D call: TRBD1 (6 bases). This CDR3 is built from 15 residues. Per the germline V gene, CDR1 is MNHNY and CDR2 is SVGAGI (reference sequence). V was pared by 1 base and J by 6 bases, with 13 bases between. For the CDR3, the DNA is TGTGCCAGCAGTTACTTGCAGGGGCTGTTCAATGAGCAGTTCTTC. This translates into CASSYLQGLFNEQFF.

This clonotype occurred many times. The chain employs TRBV10-3 and TRBJ2-1; TRBD1 might be the D (6 bases). CDR3 length equals 15 residues. From germline, CDR1 is ENHRY and CDR2 SYGVKD. With 11 bases removed from V and 0 bases from J, the gap between germline ends came to 17 bases. The CDR3 is CAVQQGRGSYNEQFF. The CDR3 DNA reads TGTGCCGTCCAACAGGGCCGGGGCTCCTACAATGAGCAGTTCTTC.